The 32 T cell receptor beta chains given below trace back to one sample, sequenced in a study of CD8 T cells in ankylosing spondylitis. TCRdb reanalysed the 5' RACE reads using MiXCR and keeps one entry per CDR3 protein. The data contain about 240,000 distinct CDR3 sequences, about 10% of them singletons. The specimen sequenced was blood, either unsorted or a sorted T cell fraction (not recorded which). Every receptor here comes from a male donor with ankylosing spondylitis or in good health (not recorded which).

The chain is built from TRBV20-1 and TRBJ2-1, with 13 bases that match TRBD2. J was trimmed by 9 bases and V by 6 bases; bases with no gene match: 11. This CDR3 comprises 15 residues. Germline loops: CDR1 DFQATT, CDR2 SNEGSKA (reference sequence). The DNA for the CDR3 is TGCAGTGCAAATGTACTAGCGGGAGGGAAGGGTGAGCAGTTCTTC. It translates to CSANVLAGGKGEQFF.

The gene calls are TRBV3-1 and TRBJ2-5, with D possibly being TRBD1 or TRBD2 (6 bases each). V gave up 4 bases and J gave up 5 bases, with 17 bases separating them. Germline assignment: CDR1 LGHDT and CDR2 YNNKEL (reference sequence). The CDR3 runs to 15 residues. In DNA form, the CDR3 reads TGTGCCAGCAGCCTGACGAGGGGGGCGGCCGAGACCCAGTACTTC. It encodes CASSLTRGAAETQYF.

The chain combines TRBV5-5 with TRBJ1-2; no reliable D call. Looked up from germline, CDR1 is SGHKS and CDR2 is YYEKEE (reference sequence). The V and J ends lost 2 bases and 2 bases respectively, with 7 bases between them. The length of the CDR3 is 13 residues. CDR3 region: CASSFQENYGYTF. CDR3 coding DNA: TGTGCCAGCAGCTTCCAAGAGAACTATGGCTACACCTTC.

This clonotype was picked up a small number of times. The chain joins TRBV6-1 to TRBJ2-1; D is perhaps TRBD2 (6 bases). Germline loops: CDR1 MNHNS, CDR2 SASEGT. V was pared by 5 bases and J by 10 bases, with 21 bases between. The CDR3 has 15 residues. DNA for the CDR3: TGTGCCAGCAGTAAGCAGGAGGGGAAACCTTCGGAGCAGTTCTTC. Protein: CASSKQEGKPSEQFF.

Many counts were recorded for this clonotype. The chain employs TRBV29-1 and TRBJ2-7; D gene unclear. The CDR3 has 11 amino acids. Trimming shortened V by 4 bases and J by 5 bases, and 9 bases separated the two germline ends. CDR1 and CDR2 from the germline V gene are SQVTM and ANQGSEA. The CDR3 reads CSVGGWNEQYF. The CDR3 bases are TGCAGCGTTGGGGGTTGGAACGAGCAGTACTTC.

The chain links TRBV5-5 to TRBJ2-2; no clear D. V shed 3 bases and J shed 5 bases, with 11 bases lying between them. The CDR3 consists of 14 residues. Germline V CDR1 and CDR2: SGHKS, YYEKEE (reference sequence). For the CDR3, the DNA is TGTGCCAGCAGCTCGGGCCTCCTTACCGGGGAGCTGTTTTTT. It encodes CASSSGLLTGELFF.

This clonotype was observed at least ten times. V is TRBV5-1 and J is TRBJ2-1, with TRBD2 matching over 7 bases. V trimming: 4 bases; J trimming: 5 bases; junction bases outside the gene matches: 9. The CDR3 is made up of 15 amino acids. In germline, CDR1 is SGHRS, CDR2 YFSETQ. The DNA of the CDR3 is TGCGCCAGCAGCCCCCAGCTAGCGGTAGACAATGAGCAGTTCTTC. It yields the protein CASSPQLAVDNEQFF.

This clonotype was detected many times. The chain has TRBV5-1 and TRBJ1-2, with TRBD1 identical over 7 bases. The CDR3 runs to 15 residues. The junction had 8 bases not matched to a gene; V was cut back by 1 base and J by 5 bases. Germline V lookup: CDR1 SGHRS, CDR2 YFSETQ. The DNA for the CDR3 is TGCGCCAGCAGCTTGAATTTTGGGACAGCGTATGGCTACACCTTC. Its protein is CASSLNFGTAYGYTF. The whole variable domain, remainder taken from reference TRBV5-1 and TRBJ1-2, is KAGVTQTPRYLIKTRGQQVTLSCSPISGHRSVSWYQQTPGQGLQFLFEYFSETQRNKGNFPGRFSGRQFSNSRSEMNVSTLELGDSALYLCASSLNFGTAYGYTFGSGTRLTVV.

The chain carries TRBV3-1 and TRBJ2-1, with 11 bases matching TRBD2. The germline V gene has CDR1 LGHDT and CDR2 YNNKEL (reference sequence). This CDR3 has 15 amino acids. With V trimmed by 7 bases and J by 9 bases, 11 bases remained unmatched. CDR3 amino acids: CASIRTSGSGSEQFF. In DNA, the CDR3 is TGTGCCAGCATAAGAACTAGCGGGAGTGGATCTGAGCAGTTCTTC.

This clonotype was recorded at least ten times. The chain couples TRBV5-1 to TRBJ1-5; no firm D call. Trimming stripped 3 bases from V and 6 bases from J, with 10 bases between. CDR1 SGHRS and CDR2 YFSETQ come from the germline V gene. The CDR3 has 13 residues. CDR3 DNA: TGCGCCAGCAGCTACGCAGACGGTCAGCCCCAGCATTTT. Translating it yields CASSYADGQPQHF. The variable domain in full, with the rest retrieved from reference TRBV5-1 and TRBJ1-5, is KAGVTQTPRYLIKTRGQQVTLSCSPISGHRSVSWYQQTPGQGLQFLFEYFSETQRNKGNFPGRFSGRQFSNSRSEMNVSTLELGDSALYLCASSYADGQPQHFGDGTRLSIL.

The chain uses TRBV7-2 and TRBJ2-1; tentative D call: TRBD1 (6 bases). The CDR3 extends over 14 amino acids. The V end was cut by 5 bases, the J end by 9 bases, with 17 bases between. Germline values: CDR1 SGHTA, CDR2 FQGNSA. The CDR3 DNA reads TGTGCCAGCAGCCGGAAGGGGGTGTTCCGTGAGCAGTTCTTC. Translated: CASSRKGVFREQFF.

With regard to this clonotype: One end of the junction does not line up with germline, which may come from a read error. The chain employs TRBV12-3 or TRBV12-4 and TRBJ2-1; D is unresolved. This CDR3 comprises 15 residues. The CDR3: CASSLAAVPYSEQFF. In DNA, the CDR3 is TGTGCCAGCAGTTTAGCGGCGGTTCCCTACAGTGAGCAGTTCTTC.

This rearrangement joins TRBV28 to TRBJ1-4; tentative D call: TRBD1 (6 bases). The length of the CDR3 is 13 residues. The germline gives CDR1 MDHEN, CDR2 SYDVKM. V shed 6 bases and J shed 8 bases, with 13 bases lying between them. The CDR3 loop is CASRWGQWEKLFF. CDR3 in DNA: TGTGCCAGCAGATGGGGACAATGGGAAAAACTGTTTTTT.

As concerns this clonotype: One end of the junction varies from germline; a read error may be responsible. The chain uses TRBV20-1 and TRBJ1-4; D is uncertain. The CDR3 sequence is 10 residues long. The germline gives CDR1 DFQATT, CDR2 SNEGSKA (reference sequence). DNA for the CDR3: TGCAGTGCGAGAGATGAAAAACTGTTTTTT. Protein product: CSARDEKLFF.

Only a few counts were recorded for this clonotype. This chain uses TRBV7-3 with TRBJ1-2; the D gene is possibly TRBD1 (6 bases). This CDR3 has 13 residues. Germline V gene sequence: CDR1 SGHTA, CDR2 FQGTGA. Trimming cost V 0 bases and J 8 bases, with 10 bases left between them. The CDR3 nucleotides are TGTGCCAGCAGCTTAACGGGGGGGCAGGGCTACACCTTC. This sequence encodes CASSLTGGQGYTF.

This clonotype was seen at least ten times. This sequence joins TRBV20-1 and TRBJ1-1; D is unresolved. CDR3 length equals 13 residues. Germline loops: CDR1 DFQATT, CDR2 SNEGSKA (reference sequence). The ends were cut back, 6 bases at V and 0 bases at J, with 11 bases in the middle. In nucleotides, the CDR3 is TGCAGTGCCTTATTGACTGTGAACACTGAAGCTTTCTTT. Its translation is CSALLTVNTEAFF.

Many counts were recorded for this clonotype. The genes are TRBV20-1 and TRBJ2-3; TRBD2 aligns across 8 bases. Germline CDR1 reads DFQATT; CDR2 reads SNEGSKA (reference sequence). This CDR3 comprises 14 residues. V lost 6 bases and J lost 2; bases outside the gene matches: 7. This chain's CDR3 is CSAASGGPTDTQYF. The CDR3 DNA sequence: TGCAGTGCGGCCAGCGGGGGCCCCACAGATACGCAGTATTTT.

This clonotype was picked up many times. The genes are TRBV6-1 and TRBJ2-2, with a weak D call TRBD1 (5 bases). Germline V gene sequence: CDR1 MNHNS, CDR2 SASEGT. The length of the CDR3 is 15 residues. Between the trimmed V and J ends, which lost 8 bases and 7 bases, there was a span of 20 bases. CDR3 residues: CASCPTVGPGGELFF. The CDR3 DNA reads as TGTGCCAGCTGCCCGACAGTGGGGCCGGGCGGGGAGCTGTTTTTT.

There are many counts of this clonotype. The chain links TRBV9 to TRBJ2-2, with 7 bases identical to TRBD2. From germline, CDR1 is SGDLS and CDR2 YYNGEE. J gave up 3 bases and V 2 bases, and 7 bases lay outside the gene matches. The CDR3 length is 16 residues. In nucleotides, the CDR3 is TGTGCCAGCAGCGTCGGGCTAGCGGTTTACACCGGGGAGCTGTTTTTT. Amino acids: CASSVGLAVYTGELFF.

In its sample, this clonotype was seen a few times. This chain joins TRBV10-3 and TRBJ2-2, with TRBD2 matching 12 bases. Trimming took 7 bases from V and 10 from J; bases not matched to a gene: 4. CDR1 is ENHRY, CDR2 SYGVKD, per germline. The CDR3 totals 13 residues. The CDR3, as DNA: TGTGCCATCAAGGGACTAGCGGGCGAGGAGCTGTTTTTT. It specifies CAIKGLAGEELFF.

This clonotype appeared many times. In DNA, the CDR3 is TGTGCCAGCATTGACCAGGGAGCCACTGAAGCTTTCTTT. Amino acids: CASIDQGATEAFF. The V call is TRBV6-1, the J call TRBJ1-1, with D perhaps matching TRBD1 (5 bases). This CDR3 spans 13 amino acids. CDR1 MNHNS and CDR2 SASEGT come from the germline V gene. Trimming removed 7 bases from V and 4 bases from J, with 13 bases in between.

The sample holds many counts of this clonotype. This chain connects TRBV12-3 or TRBV12-4 to TRBJ2-6; the D gene is possibly TRBD1 (6 bases). V was cut by 6 bases and J by 0 bases, with 18 bases left in between. The CDR3 totals 18 residues. The chain's CDR3 is CASRNRALTFSGANVLTF. In DNA, the CDR3 is TGTGCCAGCAGGAACAGGGCTCTAACTTTCTCTGGGGCCAACGTCCTGACTTTC.

This clonotype was observed a handful of times. The chain couples TRBV5-1 to TRBJ1-3; 10 nucleotides align to TRBD1. The J segment lost 0 bases and the V segment lost 5 bases, leaving 11 bases of the junction unmatched. CDR3 length: 18 residues. CDR1 and CDR2 from the germline V gene are SGHRS and YFSETQ. The DNA for the CDR3 is TGCGCCAGCAGACCGGGACAGGGGACAACCTACTCTGGAAACACCATATATTTT. The encoded protein is CASRPGQGTTYSGNTIYF.

This rearrangement joins TRBV13 to TRBJ2-3; no definite D call. V lost 5 bases to trimming and J lost 6 bases, with 18 bases between them. From germline, CDR1 is PRHDT and CDR2 FYEKMQ (reference sequence). This CDR3 is built from 15 residues. CDR3 in amino acids: CASSQSPPSHDTQYF. In nucleotides, the CDR3 is TGTGCCAGCAGCCAATCGCCCCCATCACACGATACGCAGTATTTT.

The genes are TRBV7-2 and TRBJ1-1; a weak D match, TRBD1 (6 bases). CDR1 and CDR2 (germline): SGHTA, FQGNSA. Trimming left V 5 bases short and J 2 bases short, with 15 bases between. The CDR3 is 15 amino acids. Here the CDR3 DNA reads TGTGCCAGCAGCCGGAACGGGGACACCAACACTGAAGCTTTCTTT. This gives the protein CASSRNGDTNTEAFF.

This clonotype was seen repeatedly, ten times or more. V gene TRBV29-1 combines with J gene TRBJ1-1; maybe TRBD1 (6 bases). This CDR3 has 13 amino acids. Germline assignment: CDR1 SQVTM and CDR2 ANQGSEA. Between the trimmed V and J ends, which lost 7 bases and 5 bases, there was a span of 17 bases. CDR3 bases: TGCAGCGGAATGGGGGCTGCACGTACTGAAGCTTTCTTT. This codes for CSGMGAARTEAFF.

In this sample, this clonotype turned up a few times. The rearrangement uses TRBV25-1 and TRBJ2-1, with 8 nucleotides matching TRBD1. Germline assignment: CDR1 MGHDK and CDR2 SYGVNS. There are 15 residues in the CDR3. J was trimmed by 8 bases and V by 4 bases; bases with no gene match: 10. CDR3 amino acids: CASSGRRQGNDEQFF. CDR3 DNA: TGTGCCAGCAGTGGGAGGAGACAGGGGAATGATGAGCAGTTCTTC.

The chain couples TRBV12-3 or TRBV12-4 to TRBJ2-1; D perhaps matches TRBD2 (5 bases). The CDR3 is made up of 13 amino acids. The germline V and J ends were trimmed by 5 bases and 2 bases, with 7 bases remaining between them. Here the CDR3 DNA reads TGTGCCAGCAGTGCCGGGACCTACAATGAGCAGTTCTTC. This gives the protein CASSAGTYNEQFF.

The gene calls are TRBV20-1 and TRBJ2-3, with 9 positions matching TRBD2. The germline V gene encodes CDR1 DFQATT and CDR2 SNEGSKA (reference sequence). J was trimmed by 2 bases and V by 4 bases; bases with no gene match: 10. The CDR3 covers 16 residues. DNA for the CDR3: TGCAGTGCTACGGATTTTGAGCGGGGGGACACAGATACGCAGTATTTT. It codes for CSATDFERGDTDTQYF.

Ten or more counts support this clonotype. The rearrangement links TRBV5-1 to TRBJ2-3; D is unresolved. The CDR3 runs to 13 residues. Trimming removed 2 bases at V and 4 bases at J, with 8 bases between. Germline lookup yields CDR1 SGHRS and CDR2 YFSETQ. The CDR3 is CASSLRLADTQYF. CDR3 bases: TGCGCCAGCAGCTTACGACTCGCAGATACGCAGTATTTT.

A few counts support this clonotype. The chain combines TRBV11-2 with TRBJ2-1, with D possibly TRBD2 on 5 matching bases. V was pared by 0 bases and J by 0 bases, with 18 bases between. This CDR3 region has 19 residues. Germline V gene data show CDR1 as SGHAT and CDR2 as FQNNGV. CDR3: CASSLDVRDYPSSYNEQFF. The CDR3 nucleotides are TGTGCCAGCAGCTTAGACGTTAGAGACTACCCTAGCTCCTACAATGAGCAGTTCTTC.

The gene calls are TRBV5-1 and TRBJ1-1; D not certain. Germline V gene sequence: CDR1 SGHRS, CDR2 YFSETQ. Trimming left V 3 bases short and J 4 bases short, with 10 bases between. The CDR3 contains 13 residues. CDR3 sequence reads: CASSSTSGTEAFF. Written as DNA, the CDR3 is TGCGCCAGCAGCTCCACCTCGGGCACTGAAGCTTTCTTT.